The T cell receptor beta chain described here comes from a study of blood T cell repertoires in COVID-19. About the research overall: Whether acute or convalescent, the COVID-19 samples came from the United States, Italy and Spain. PBMCs, B-cell-depleted T cells, or T cells provided the cDNA or gDNA that made up the material.

The germline V gene has CDR1 SNHLY and CDR2 FYNNEI. The V gene lost 4 bases and the J gene lost 7 bases, with 14 bases spanning the gap. This CDR3 is 13 amino acids long. Methods used by the authors: Counts of nucleated cells, estimated from reference gene primer amplification, were obtained. TCRdb's table, derived via immunoSEQ multiplex PCR, lists solely in-frame clones and lacks some. V, J and clone size derive from that table, while D and trimming were established from the DNA sequence. Among 30,000 to 40,000 clones, about 86% were seen once, and the ten largest hold 6.3%. This chain uses TRBV2 with TRBJ2-7; D is possibly TRBD1 (5 bases). This clonotype was sampled from a human donor in a cohort sampled during active COVID-19. The specimen was peripheral blood. CDR3 in amino acids: CASSGGRAREQYF. The CDR3 region has the DNA TGTGCCAGCAGTGGAGGCAGGGCGCGGGAGCAGTACTTC.